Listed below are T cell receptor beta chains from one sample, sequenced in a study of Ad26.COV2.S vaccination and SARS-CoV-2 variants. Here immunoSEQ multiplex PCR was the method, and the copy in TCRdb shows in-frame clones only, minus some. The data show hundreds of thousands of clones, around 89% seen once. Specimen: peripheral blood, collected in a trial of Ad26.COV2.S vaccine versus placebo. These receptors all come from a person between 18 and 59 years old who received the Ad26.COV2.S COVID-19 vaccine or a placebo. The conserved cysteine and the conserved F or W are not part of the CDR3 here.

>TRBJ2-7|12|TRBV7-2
ASSPDRGANEQY
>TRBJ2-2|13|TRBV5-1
ASSRDFWYTGELF
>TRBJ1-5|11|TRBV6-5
ASSTRSNQPQH
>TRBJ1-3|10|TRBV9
ASSPVANTIY
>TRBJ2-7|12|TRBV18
ASSHDRYDYEQY
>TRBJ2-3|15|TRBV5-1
ASSLASSGGPGDTQY
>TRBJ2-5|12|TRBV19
ASSIDLRGSTQY
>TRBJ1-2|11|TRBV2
ASRGTGGGSYT
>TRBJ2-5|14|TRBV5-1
ASSLYSGSTLETQY
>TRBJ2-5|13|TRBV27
ASSLNSAPQETQY
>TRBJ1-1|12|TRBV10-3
AISEGGENTEAF
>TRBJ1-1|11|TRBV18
ASSLSVNTEAF
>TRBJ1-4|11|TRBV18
ASSPDRNEKLF
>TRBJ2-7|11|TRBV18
ASSPPGQHEQY
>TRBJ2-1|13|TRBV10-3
AISGPSGGAHEQF
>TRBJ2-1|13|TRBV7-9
ASSSASGGFNEQF
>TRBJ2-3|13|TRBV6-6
ASSAGTPSTDTQY
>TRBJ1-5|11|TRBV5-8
ASSLSRNQPQH
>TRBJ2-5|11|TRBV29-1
SVGTGGSETQY
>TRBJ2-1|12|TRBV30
AWSNLKDGNEQF
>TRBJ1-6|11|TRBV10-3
AAGSSYNSPLH
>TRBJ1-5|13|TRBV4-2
ASSEGRSSNQPQH
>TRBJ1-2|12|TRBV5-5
ASSLGHWPPGYT
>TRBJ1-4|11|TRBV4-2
ASSQEIGDRLF
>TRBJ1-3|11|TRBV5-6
ASSYYSGNTIY
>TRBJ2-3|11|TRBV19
ASSRVAPDTQY
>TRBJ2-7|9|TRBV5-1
ASSDNYEQY
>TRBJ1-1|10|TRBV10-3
AISESIAEAF
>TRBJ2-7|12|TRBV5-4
ASSLDRASYEQY
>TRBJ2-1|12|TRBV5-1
ASSLEYPYNEQF
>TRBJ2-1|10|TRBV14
ASSQKNNEQF